This is a list of T cell receptor beta chains from one sample in a study of T cell repertoires in cytomegalovirus infection. TCRdb analysed the reads with MiXCR anew, one entry per CDR3 protein. The table has 150,000 to 200,000 distinct CDR3 sequences, about 28% seen once. Material: PBMCs. Source of these receptors: a human donor in good health (CMV status not recorded). Some clones in this sample may be carry-over from other donors' samples. CDR3s leave out the opening cysteine and the closing phenylalanine or tryptophan. The order of the fields is CDR3 protein, clone size, J gene, V gene. Size is stated for part of the rows, as once, few or many counts, or as a class when the clone is expanded.

ASSLRIEQVGNTIY	few	TRBJ1-3	TRBV7-9
SARGHNTGELF	-	TRBJ2-2	TRBV20-1
ASSTGQAYNYGYT	-	TRBJ1-2	TRBV6-1
ASSLEGPSETQY	-	TRBJ2-5	TRBV11-2
ASSSWDSSGTEAF	few	TRBJ1-1	TRBV6-2/TRBV6-3
AIRAGTGANTEAF	few	TRBJ1-1	TRBV10-3
SVGLFHSSGYEQY	few	TRBJ2-7	TRBV29-1
SVKQGDQPQH	-	TRBJ1-5	TRBV29-1
ASGFKRNTEAF	few	TRBJ1-1	TRBV12-5
ASSLERRHSQY	-	TRBJ2-3	TRBV11-2
ASSQDPGEDTEAF	many	TRBJ1-1	TRBV4-2
ASGLALRASGGVNNEQF	few	TRBJ2-1	TRBV12-5
ASSSKGQGPYNEQF	few	TRBJ2-1	TRBV6-5
ASSFHTSDTGELF	-	TRBJ2-2	TRBV11-1
ASSLGREYNEQF	few	TRBJ2-1	TRBV7-6
SVEDLRSEAF	few	TRBJ1-1	TRBV29-1
ASSEAGPGVEKLF	once	TRBJ1-4	TRBV6-1
SATPRPGKDQPQH	-	TRBJ1-5	TRBV20-1
SVPQGTIQETQY	-	TRBJ2-5	TRBV20-1
ASSLGGRRLKNTEAF	few	TRBJ1-1	TRBV6-2/TRBV6-3
ASEGKRGGQDTQY	-	TRBJ2-3	TRBV7-8
SARTKESYGYT	few	TRBJ1-2	TRBV20-1
ASSPRLRGGRGHTDTQY	-	TRBJ2-3	TRBV9
ASSPPTGGDSPLH	many	TRBJ1-6	TRBV7-2
ASSTPPSGNEQF	-	TRBJ2-1	TRBV19
ASETVRGETQY	-	TRBJ2-5	TRBV19
ASSLGHKDEQF	few	TRBJ2-1	TRBV7-9